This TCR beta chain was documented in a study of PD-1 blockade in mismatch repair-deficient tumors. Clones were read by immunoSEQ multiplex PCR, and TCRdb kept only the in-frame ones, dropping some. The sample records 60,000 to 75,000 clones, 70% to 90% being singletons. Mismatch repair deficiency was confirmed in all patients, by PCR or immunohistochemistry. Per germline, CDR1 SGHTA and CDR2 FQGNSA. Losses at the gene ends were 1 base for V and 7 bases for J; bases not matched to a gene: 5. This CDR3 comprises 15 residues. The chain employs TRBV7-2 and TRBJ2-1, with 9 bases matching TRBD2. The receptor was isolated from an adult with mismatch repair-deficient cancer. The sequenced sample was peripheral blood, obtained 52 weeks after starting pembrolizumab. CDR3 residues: CASSLVREGWNEQFF. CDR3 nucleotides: TGTGCCAGCAGCTTAGTGCGGGAGGGCTGGAATGAGCAGTTCTTC.